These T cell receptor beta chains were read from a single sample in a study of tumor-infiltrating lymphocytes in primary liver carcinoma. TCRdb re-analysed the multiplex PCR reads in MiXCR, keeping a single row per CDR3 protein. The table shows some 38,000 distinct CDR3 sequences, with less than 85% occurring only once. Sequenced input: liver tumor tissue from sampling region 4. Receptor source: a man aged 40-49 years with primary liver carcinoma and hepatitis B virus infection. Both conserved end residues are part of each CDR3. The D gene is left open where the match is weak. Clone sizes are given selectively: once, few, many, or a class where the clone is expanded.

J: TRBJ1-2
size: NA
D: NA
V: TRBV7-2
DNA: TGTGCCAGCAGCTTAGAGGGGCAGCGATTCCGAGGCTACACCTTC
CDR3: CASSLEGQRFRGYTF

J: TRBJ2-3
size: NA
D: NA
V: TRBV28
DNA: TGTGCCAGTTCTAAGAGAGTGCTGACAGATACGCAGTATTTT
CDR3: CASSKRVLTDTQYF

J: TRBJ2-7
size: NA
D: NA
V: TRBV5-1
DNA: TGCGCCAGCTGCTTGGCCGAGGGCGGGATGTGCCCTTACGAGCAGTACTTC
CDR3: CASCLAEGGMCPYEQYF

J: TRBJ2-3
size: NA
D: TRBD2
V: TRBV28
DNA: TGTGCCAGCACTTCCGGGGCTAGCGGGAGGTATTCAGATACGCAGTATTTT
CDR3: CASTSGASGRYSDTQYF

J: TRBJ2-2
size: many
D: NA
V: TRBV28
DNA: TGTGCCAGCAGAAGAGGGGGCACCGGGGAGCTGTTTTTT
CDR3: CASRRGGTGELFF

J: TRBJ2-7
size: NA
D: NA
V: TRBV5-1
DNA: TGCGCCAGCAGACATACTGACGAGGAGCAGTACTTC
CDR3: CASRHTDEEQYF

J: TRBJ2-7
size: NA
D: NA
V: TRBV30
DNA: TGTACCTGCTCGACTAACGGCTACGAGCAGTACTTC
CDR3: CTCSTNGYEQYF

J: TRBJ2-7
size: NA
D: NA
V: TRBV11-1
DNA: TGTACTAGCAACTTAACGGGATCGGGAGAATACGAGCAGTACTTC
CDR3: CTSNLTGSGEYEQYF

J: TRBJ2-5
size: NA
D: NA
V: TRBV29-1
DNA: TGCAGCTCATCAGGGAAGGACCAAGAGACCCAGTACTTC
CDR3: CSSSGKDQETQYF

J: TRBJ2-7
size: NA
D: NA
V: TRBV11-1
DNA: TGTGCCAGTAGGGGCAAGCGATCCTACGAGCACTACTTC
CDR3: CASRGKRSYEHYF

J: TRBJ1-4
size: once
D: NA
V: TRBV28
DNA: TGCGCCAGCAGTTCTCAGACAGTGAGTAATGAAAAACTGTTTTTT
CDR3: CASSSQTVSNEKLFF

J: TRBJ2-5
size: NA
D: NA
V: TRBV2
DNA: TGTGCCAGCAGTGAATCTTCTGCATACCAAGAGACCCAGTACTTC
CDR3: CASSESSAYQETQYF

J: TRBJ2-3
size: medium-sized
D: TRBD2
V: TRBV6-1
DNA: TGTGCCAGCAGCCGGACTAGCGGGACTGTCACAGATACGCAGTATTTT
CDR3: CASSRTSGTVTDTQYF

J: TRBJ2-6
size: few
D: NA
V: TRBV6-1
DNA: TGTGCCAGTAGCGAAGGGGTGGATGGGGCCAACGTCGTGACTTTC
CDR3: CASSEGVDGANVVTF

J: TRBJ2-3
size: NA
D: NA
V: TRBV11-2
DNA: TGTGCCAGCATCCCCTCGGGCCGGGCAAATACGCAGTATTTT
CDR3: CASIPSGRANTQYF

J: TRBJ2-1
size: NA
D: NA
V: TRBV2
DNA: TGTGCCAGCTCCCCGGGTGCTCAACATTACAATGAGCAGTTCTTC
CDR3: CASSPGAQHYNEQFF

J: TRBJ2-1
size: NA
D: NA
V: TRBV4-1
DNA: TGCGCCAACTGCCAAGAAGGGGCCGCGGGCCGGAAGCAGTTCTTC
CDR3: CANCQEGAAGRKQFF

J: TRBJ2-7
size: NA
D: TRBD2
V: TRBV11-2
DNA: TGTGCCAGCAGTGAAACCGGGACTAGTGGAAGAAATGAGCAGTACTTC
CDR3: CASSETGTSGRNEQYF

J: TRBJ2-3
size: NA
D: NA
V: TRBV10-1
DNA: TGCGCCAGCAGTGCTCGGGGAGATACGCAGTATTTT
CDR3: CASSARGDTQYF

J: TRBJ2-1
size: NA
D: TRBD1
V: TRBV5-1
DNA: TGCGCCAGCGGCGTTACAGGGGGTCTTGGGGGTGAGCAGTTCTTC
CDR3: CASGVTGGLGGEQFF

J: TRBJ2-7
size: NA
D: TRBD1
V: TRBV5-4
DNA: TGTGCCAGCAGCTTACAGGGGCTGGATGAGCGGTACTTT
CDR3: CASSLQGLDERYF

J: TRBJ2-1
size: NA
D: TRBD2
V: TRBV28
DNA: TGTGCCAACATCCCCCCAGATCGGGGGGGCTACAATGAGCAGTTCTTC
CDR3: CANIPPDRGGYNEQFF

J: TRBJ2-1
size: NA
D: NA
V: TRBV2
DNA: TGTGCCAGTAGTGTACTGCTCTCCTACAATGAGCGGTTCTTC
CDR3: CASSVLLSYNERFF